The present T cell receptor beta chain was sequenced within a study of regulatory T cells in long-lasting Graves disease (dated by TCRdb to about 2021). Regarding the research as a whole: Antithyroid drugs had been taken for less than 3 months by newly diagnosed Graves' disease patients. This study used TCR sequencing and RNA sequencing of peripheral blood to compare persistent Graves' disease patients against newly diagnosed Graves' disease patients. The study took place in China and was registered as a clinical trial. A total of 33 samples were covered by TCR sequencing, comprising around 13 persistent and some 20 newly diagnosed Graves' disease patients. What the research found in general, with its limitations: Persistent patients shared more public clonotypes among themselves (fewer than 3,000) than newly diagnosed patients did (about 1,000). Only peripheral blood was studied, because thyroid tissue, the primary lesion, was inaccessible. Only the TCR beta chain was sequenced and analyzed. Lower TCR Shannon entropy and fewer highly expanded clones were observed in persistent Graves' disease patients than in newly diagnosed patients, which suggested clonal expansion. The small sample size was acknowledged by the authors as a limitation that may reduce accuracy. TRBV28, TRBJ1-2 and TRBJ2-5 were preferentially used in persistent disease, while TRBV20-1 and TRBJ2-1 were favored in newly diagnosed disease.

There are 15 amino acids in the CDR3, from cysteine to phenylalanine inclusive. CDR3 DNA only is kept here, 45 bases in frame from base 1. Between the V and J ends, shortened by 4 bases and 8 bases respectively, the junction contains 19 bases. CDR1 and CDR2 (SGHTS, YDEGEE) derive from the germline V gene. Read against the paper, the sample's time point label means: newly diagnosed GD, antithyroid drugs for less than 3 months. For both TCR sequencing and RNA sequencing, RNA was extracted from PBMCs using TRIzol. The diagnosis of Graves' disease followed American Thyroid Association guidelines. Recruitment of patients was carried out at an endocrinology department in Xi'an, China. Each patient gave 7.5 to 10 milliliters of peripheral blood, collected in an EDTA anticoagulant tube. Ficoll Paque Plus density gradient separation was used to isolate PBMCs, and no further T cell sorting was done. An Agilent 2100 Bioanalyzer and agarose gel were used to check RNA quality, while a NanoDrop 2000 measured RNA concentration.

This clonotype turned up a few times. This clone's antigen is unknown. There are no base qualities to consult, and no much larger clone falls within one base. Library generation was performed with multiplex PCR. The instrument was an Illumina HiSeq 4000. To build TCR beta libraries, CDR3 regions were amplified by Arm-PCR using iRepertoire HTBI primers. Before sequencing, the PCR products underwent gel purification. In the authors' own workflow: Gene usage analysis of CDR3 amino acid clonotypes relied on the approximately 62 TRBV and about 15 TRBJ segments identified across samples. Filtered high-quality paired reads were merged into contigs using COPE and FqMerger. BLAST was used to align contigs to the IMGT TRBV, TRBD and TRBJ reference genes, and CDR3 was defined following IMGT. Clonotypes above 0.1% frequency were classified as highly expanded clones. Repertoire diversity was measured by Shannon entropy, and V-J evenness by the Gini coefficient. A clonotype was considered public if more than one individual shared it. TCRdb reworked the public reads: Q25 trimming with fastp, MiXCR clone assembly, productive beta chains retained. Rows with one shared CDR3 protein collapse into an entry with the most common genes and DNA. The authors' filters were not applied to this entry. The sample table lists some 600,000 distinct CDR3 sequences, more than 15% of them with a count of one. About 12% of the sample is taken by the ten largest.

This sample was shared with a second study, whose subject was T cells in Graves' hyperthyroidism and ophthalmopathy. The second investigation adds: Graves' hyperthyroidism was defined as stable when no progression to ophthalmopathy occurred over 18 months of follow-up. Hyperthyroidism patients were newly diagnosed, with disease duration under 2 months, and aged 18 to 65 years. Any patient with an uncontrolled infection, another autoimmune disease, pregnancy or lactation was excluded. Diagnoses were established on the basis of clinical symptoms, serum thyroxine and TRAb, thyroid ultrasound, and orbital computed tomography. The TCR CDR3 was subjected to a first round of RT-PCR using the HTBI primer set and the Qiagen OneStep RT-PCR kit. Most expanded thyroid clonotypes (frequency above 0.001) were also found in blood, which suggests that blood repertoires may mirror thyroid immune responses. A 13 V-J signature model separated ophthalmopathy from stable hyperthyroidism, with approximately 87% sensitivity and about 81% specificity in cross-validation and 80%/75% in testing. In validation, progression to ophthalmopathy was predicted by the model with 70.59% sensitivity and roughly 76% specificity, a median of 6.5 months before onset. To identify distinguishing TCR V-J signatures, a discovery cohort of around 98 patients was used, comprising 40 to 45 with Graves' ophthalmopathy and 57 with stable Graves' hyperthyroidism. Prospective prediction of ophthalmopathy was tested in an independent validation cohort consisting of some 20 hyperthyroidism patients and over 15 patients who later progressed to ophthalmopathy. The 100 discovery patients were randomly split 7:3 into training and test sets. In roughly six Graves' hyperthyroidism patients, the study also compared T-cell repertoires from thyroid tissue with T-cell repertoires from blood. Once sampling was done, hyperthyroidism patients were given methimazole at a starting dose of 30 mg daily, whereas ophthalmopathy patients were given high-dose intravenous methylprednisolone. Libraries were constructed in a second round of multiplex PCR, after which size selection and purification were carried out. Libraries were sequenced paired-end with 100 bp reads on an Illumina HiSeq2000. SOAPnuke was used to process the raw data, throwing out any read that contained adapters or uncalled bases, had a mean Phred below 15, or lacked an exact constant-primer or identifier match. COPE v1.2.5 was used to merge the high-quality paired reads, and each unique nucleotide sequence was defined as a clonotype. MiTCR v1.1 was used to align the clonotypes against IMGT TRBV, TRBD and TRBJ reference segments. Analysis was restricted to V-J combinations with a frequency above 0.0001, which covered about 99% of repertoires. A TCS score was defined as the ratio of F50 (clonal expansion) to E x V (chaos), with BLOSUM62-based TCRdist applied between CDR3 peptides within each V-J. Welch's t-statistics and random forest reduced just over 500 V-J features to around 14, which were used in a naive Bayes classifier (R e1071). Sample size was not statistically predetermined, and blinding of investigators to group allocation was not performed. The paper describes TCR Vbeta CDR3 sequencing of about 140 peripheral blood samples, made up of about 41 ophthalmopathy patients, around 73 hyperthyroidism patients and some 17 progressor patients.

The source was peripheral blood mononuclear cells (PBMCs), collected at new diagnosis, from a patient treated with antithyroid drugs. The source is a man aged 18 to 30 with Graves disease. Donor details come from another sample of the same person, matched by shared clones. The chain joins TRBV5-8 to TRBJ2-1, and TRBD1 may be the D gene, going by 6 matching bases. Here is the DNA: TGTGCCAGCAGCCCAGGGGTCAGGTCGTCCGATGAGCAGTTCTTC. Its translation is CASSPGVRSSDEQFF.